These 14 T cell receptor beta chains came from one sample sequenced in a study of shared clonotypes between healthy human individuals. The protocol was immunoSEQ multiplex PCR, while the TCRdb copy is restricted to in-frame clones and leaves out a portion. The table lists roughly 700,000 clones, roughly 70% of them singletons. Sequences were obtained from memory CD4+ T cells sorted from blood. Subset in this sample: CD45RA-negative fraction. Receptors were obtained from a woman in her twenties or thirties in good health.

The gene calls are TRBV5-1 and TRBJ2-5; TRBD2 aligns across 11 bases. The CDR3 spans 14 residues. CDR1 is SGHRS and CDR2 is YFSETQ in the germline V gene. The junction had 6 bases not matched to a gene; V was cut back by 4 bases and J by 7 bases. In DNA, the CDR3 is TGCGCCAGCAGCCCCGGGACTAGCGGTGTGACCCAGTACTTC. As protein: CASSPGTSGVTQYF.

The CDR3 nucleotides read TGTGCCATCAGCCTAGCGGGAGTCCCCACAGATACGCAGTATTTT. Translating gives CAISLAGVPTDTQYF. V and J are TRBV10-3 and TRBJ2-3, with 10 bases that match TRBD2. Looked up from germline, CDR1 is ENHRY and CDR2 is SYGVKD. Germline trimming cut 6 bases from V and 2 bases from J; bases unmatched to any gene: 5. This CDR3 contains 15 residues.

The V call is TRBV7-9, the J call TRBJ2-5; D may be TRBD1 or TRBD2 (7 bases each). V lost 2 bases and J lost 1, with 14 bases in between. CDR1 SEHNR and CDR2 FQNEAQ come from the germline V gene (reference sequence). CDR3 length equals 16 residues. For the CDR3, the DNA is TGTGCCAGCAGCTTATCCCCAGGGGGGGGCCAAGAGACCCAGTACTTC. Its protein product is CASSLSPGGGQETQYF.

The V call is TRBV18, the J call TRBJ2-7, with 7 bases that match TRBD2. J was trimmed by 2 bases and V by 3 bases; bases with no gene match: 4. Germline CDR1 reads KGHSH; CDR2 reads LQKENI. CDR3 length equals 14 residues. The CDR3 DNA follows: TGTGCCAGCTCACCTAAGCGGGAAACCTACGAGCAGTACTTC. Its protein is CASSPKRETYEQYF.

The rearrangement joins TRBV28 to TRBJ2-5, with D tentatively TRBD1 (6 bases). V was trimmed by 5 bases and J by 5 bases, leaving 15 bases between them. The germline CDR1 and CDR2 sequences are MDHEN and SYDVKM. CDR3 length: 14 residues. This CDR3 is CASSPWTVQETQYF. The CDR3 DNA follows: TGTGCCAGCAGTCCCTGGACAGTTCAGGAGACCCAGTACTTC.

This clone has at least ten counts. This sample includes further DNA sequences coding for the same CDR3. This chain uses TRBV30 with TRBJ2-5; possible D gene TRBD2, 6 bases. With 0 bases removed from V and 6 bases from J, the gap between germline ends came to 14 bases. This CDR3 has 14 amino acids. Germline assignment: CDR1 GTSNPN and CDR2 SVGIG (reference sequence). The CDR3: CAWSVAGTGKTQYF. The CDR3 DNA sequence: TGTGCCTGGAGTGTAGCTGGGACTGGAAAGACCCAGTACTTC.

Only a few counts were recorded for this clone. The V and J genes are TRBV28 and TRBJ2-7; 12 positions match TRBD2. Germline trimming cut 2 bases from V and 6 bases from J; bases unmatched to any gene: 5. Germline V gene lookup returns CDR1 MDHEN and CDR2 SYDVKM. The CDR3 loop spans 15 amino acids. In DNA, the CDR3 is TGTGCCAGCAGTTTAGAGACTAGCGGGAGAGGCGAGCAGTACTTC. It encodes CASSLETSGRGEQYF.

CDR3 sequence (DNA): TGTGCCACCCAAAAGACAGGGGCCTACAATGAGCAGTTCTTC. This gives the protein CATQKTGAYNEQFF. The chain recombines TRBV6-5 with TRBJ2-1; 8 bases align to TRBD1. The CDR3 has 14 residues. CDR1 and CDR2 (germline): MNHEY, SVGAGI. Unmatched junction bases numbered 7, after V lost 10 bases and J lost 2 bases.

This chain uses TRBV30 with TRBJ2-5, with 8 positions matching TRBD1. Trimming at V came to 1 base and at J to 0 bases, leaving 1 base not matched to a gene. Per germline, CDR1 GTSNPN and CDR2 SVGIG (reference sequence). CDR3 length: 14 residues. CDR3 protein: CAWSGRGHQETQYF. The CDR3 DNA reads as TGTGCCTGGAGTGGCAGGGGGCACCAAGAGACCCAGTACTTC.

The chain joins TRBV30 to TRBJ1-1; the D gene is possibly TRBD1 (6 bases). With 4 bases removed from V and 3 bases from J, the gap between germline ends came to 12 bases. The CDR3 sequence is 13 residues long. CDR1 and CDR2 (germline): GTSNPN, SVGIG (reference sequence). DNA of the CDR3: TGTGCCTGGAAGGACAGCCAAGACACTGAAGCTTTCTTT. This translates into CAWKDSQDTEAFF.

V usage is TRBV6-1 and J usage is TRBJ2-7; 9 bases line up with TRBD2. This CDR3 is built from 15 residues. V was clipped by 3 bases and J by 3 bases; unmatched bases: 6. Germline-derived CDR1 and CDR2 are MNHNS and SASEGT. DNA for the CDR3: TGTGCCAGCAGTGAGGGGACTAGCAGAAGCTACGAGCAGTACTTC. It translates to CASSEGTSRSYEQYF.

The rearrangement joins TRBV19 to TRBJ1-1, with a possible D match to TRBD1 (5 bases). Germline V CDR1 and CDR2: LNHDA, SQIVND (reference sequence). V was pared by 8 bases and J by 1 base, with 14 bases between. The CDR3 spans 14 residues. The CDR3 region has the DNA TGTGCCAGTCGGTCCGGGGCAGGGAACACTGAAGCTTTCTTT. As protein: CASRSGAGNTEAFF.

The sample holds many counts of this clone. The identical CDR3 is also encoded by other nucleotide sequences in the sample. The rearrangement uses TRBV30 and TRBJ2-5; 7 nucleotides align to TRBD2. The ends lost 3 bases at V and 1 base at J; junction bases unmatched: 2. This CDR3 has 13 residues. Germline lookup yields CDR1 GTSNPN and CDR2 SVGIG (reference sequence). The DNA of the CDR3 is TGTGCCTGGAGGCGGGGGAGCCAAGAGACCCAGTACTTC. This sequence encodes CAWRRGSQETQYF.

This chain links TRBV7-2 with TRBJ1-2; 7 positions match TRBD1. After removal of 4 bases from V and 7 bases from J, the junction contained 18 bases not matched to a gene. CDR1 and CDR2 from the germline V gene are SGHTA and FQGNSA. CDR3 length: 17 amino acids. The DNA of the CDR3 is TGTGCCAGCAGCTCATTTAACCTGGGACACAACAGGGGTGGCTACACCTTC. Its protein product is CASSSFNLGHNRGGYTF.